This TCR beta chain was retrieved from a study of blood T cell repertoires in COVID-19. Study background: The United States, Italy and Spain provided the acute and convalescent COVID-19 samples. From T cells, B-cell-depleted T cells, or PBMCs came the material, which was cDNA or gDNA.

The protocol was immunoSEQ multiplex PCR, while the TCRdb copy is restricted to in-frame clones and leaves out a portion. The sample carries approximately 400,000 clones, 85% to 90% recorded once. Participants were aged about 18 to 95 years, lived in 24 US areas, and enrolled virtually. This sequence was found in a woman aged 18-29 years who had recovered from COVID-19. What was sequenced was PBMCs or T cells enriched from blood (not recorded which).

Here the CDR3 reads CASSGPGQGNTIYF. The CDR3, as DNA: TGTGCCAGCAGTGGACCGGGACAGGGCAACACCATATATTTT. This chain joins TRBV28 and TRBJ1-3, with 9 nucleotides matching TRBD1. The CDR3 runs to 14 residues. V was pared by 5 bases and J by 7 bases, with 6 bases of the junction left unmatched. CDR1 and CDR2 from the germline V gene are MDHEN and SYDVKM.